A single T cell receptor beta chain is shown here with its context. Trimming took off 5 bases at V and 7 bases at J, with 14 bases between the two ends. CDR1 SGHAT and CDR2 FQNNGV come from the germline V gene. The CDR3 has 13 residues. As handled by the study authors: Using reference gene primer amplification, nucleated cell counts were estimated. Profiling relied on immunoSEQ multiplex PCR, and the TCRdb table lists in-frame clones only, not all of them. V and J calls and clone size are as listed in that table; D and trimming were resolved from the DNA. The profile shows about 250,000 clones, about 79% of them singletons. This record belongs to a study of blood T cell repertoires in COVID-19. The overall study: The United States, Italy and Spain were the sources of the acute and convalescent COVID-19 samples.

Sequencing input: peripheral blood. This TCR was recovered from a man older than 75 with acute or convalescent COVID-19. The chain has TRBV11-2 and TRBJ1-1; D unclear. The CDR3 spells CASSREVWGEAFF. As DNA, the CDR3 is TGTGCCAGCAGCAGGGAGGTGTGGGGTGAAGCTTTCTTT. Full variable domain (outside the CDR3, taken from reference TRBV11-2 and TRBJ1-1): EAGVAQSPRYKIIEKRQSVAFWCNPISGHATLYWYQQILGQGPKLLIQFQNNGVVDDSQLPKDRFSAERLKGVDSTLKIQPAKLEDSAVYLCASSREVWGEAFFGQGTRLTVV.